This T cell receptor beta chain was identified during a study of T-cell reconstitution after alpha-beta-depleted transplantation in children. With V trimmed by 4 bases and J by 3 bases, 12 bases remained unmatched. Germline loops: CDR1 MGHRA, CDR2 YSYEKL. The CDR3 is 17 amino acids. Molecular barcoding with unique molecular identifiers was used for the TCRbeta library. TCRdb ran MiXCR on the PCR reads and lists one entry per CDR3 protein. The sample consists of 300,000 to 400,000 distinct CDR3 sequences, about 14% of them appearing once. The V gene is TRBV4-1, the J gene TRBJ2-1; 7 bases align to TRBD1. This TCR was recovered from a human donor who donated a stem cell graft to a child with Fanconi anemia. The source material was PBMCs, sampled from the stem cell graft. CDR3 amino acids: CASSLPTGTENYNEQFF. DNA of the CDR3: TGCGCCAGCAGCCTTCCGACCGGGACAGAGAACTACAATGAGCAGTTCTTC.